This T cell receptor beta chain is from a study of T cells in Graves' hyperthyroidism and ophthalmopathy. TCR beta CDR3 sequences were amplified from RNA transcripts. HTBI primers were the set used in a first-round RT-PCR of the TCR CDR3. One entry per CDR3 protein results from TCRdb running MiXCR on the multiplex PCR reads. The sample has approximately 590,000 distinct CDR3 sequences, 15% to 18% seen once. Patients with uncontrolled infections, other autoimmune diseases, pregnancy or lactation were excluded. Diagnoses used clinical symptoms, serum thyroxine and TRAb, thyroid ultrasound and orbital computed tomography. The CDR3 consists of 12 residues. Trimming cost V 10 bases and J 5 bases, with 12 bases left between them. Germline CDR1 reads SNHLY; CDR2 reads FYNNEI. This clonotype was seen many times. The antigen is undetermined. Overall study results and limits: Stable hyperthyroidism was separated from ophthalmopathy by a model based on 13 V-J features.

The receptor was isolated from a woman in her 30s with Graves' hyperthyroidism. This rearrangement joins TRBV2 to TRBJ2-1; D gene unclear. Source material: blood. The CDR3 bases are TGTGCCACTTCCTCTTGGGACAATGAGCAGTTCTTC. Translating it yields CATSSWDNEQFF.